This is a list of T cell receptor beta chains from one sample in a study of CD8 T cells in ankylosing spondylitis. Each CDR3 protein is one row after TCRdb ran MiXCR on the 5' RACE reads. The sample includes some 240,000 distinct CDR3 sequences, around 7.8% seen only once; the top ten take nearly 7%. Sequencing used blood, either unsorted or a sorted T cell fraction (not recorded which). These receptors came from a male donor with ankylosing spondylitis or in good health (not recorded which). The CDR3 runs from the conserved cysteine through the conserved F or W. Fields, in order: V gene, D gene, CDR3 protein. A D gene is named only where the DNA matches it firmly.

TRBV30 | - | CAWSAGPRTTRQYF
TRBV25-1 | - | CASSTSSGEQYF
TRBV6-1 | TRBD1 | CASSRGQGAPDTQYF
TRBV29-1 | - | CSVGRGASGNTDTQYF
TRBV25-1 | - | CASSEYRGSAYNEQFF
TRBV12-3/TRBV12-4 | - | CASSLVSPEAFF
TRBV6-5 | - | CASSYSEGEQYEQYF
TRBV12-5 | - | CASGLDWDTKTQYF
TRBV12-3/TRBV12-4 | - | CASSLRPTYYEQYF
TRBV4-2 | TRBD2 | CASSQGLARDTQYF
TRBV18 | TRBD2 | CASSQGLAGGNDEQYF
TRBV7-9 | - | CASSLTRTPYEQYF
TRBV3-1 | TRBD2 | CASSQSGGRIRGTDTQYF
TRBV12-3/TRBV12-4 | - | CASRGGGTNEQYF
TRBV18 | - | CASSPGRNQPQHF
TRBV6-2/TRBV6-3 | - | CASSYSSRGPLTGELFF
TRBV4-3 | - | CASSQALGVNTEAFF
TRBV4-2 | TRBD1 | CASSQAQGATGELFF
TRBV6-1 | - | CASSTREGFRETQYF
TRBV7-2 | - | CASSLSLGSLEQYF
TRBV5-6 | - | CASSAGGGAYNEQFF
TRBV6-5 | - | CASSYSHVTEAFF
TRBV30 | - | CAWSTGTLSSYEQYF
TRBV7-2 | - | CASSFNVPEIEAFF
TRBV11-2 | - | CASSFHSLPSEQYF
TRBV20-1 | TRBD2 | CSVTSGRAYNEQFF
TRBV5-1 | - | CASSPVSGVTGELFF
TRBV4-1 | TRBD1 | CASSPAGIKRGRGLNQPQHF
TRBV7-2 | TRBD1 | CASSGSTTGGRAFF
TRBV27 | - | CASRPSSGQSYEQYF
TRBV30 | - | CAWSQGQRNTEAFF
TRBV6-2/TRBV6-3 | - | CASTPGGLHEQFF
TRBV12-3/TRBV12-4 | - | CASSFSAGQEKLFF
TRBV5-5 | TRBD2 | CASRLPGLAYEQYF
TRBV20-1 | TRBD2 | CSARVGGSGANVLTF
TRBV7-2 | - | CASSGQRRGGNTEAFF
TRBV7-9 | - | CASSTLSNNSPLHF
TRBV19 | - | CASSIDGRSNSPLHF
TRBV20-1 | TRBD1 | CSARGAGTGLYEQYF
TRBV20-1 | - | CSARIRATYNSPLHF
TRBV7-2 | TRBD1 | CASSSPDRSLHF